The entry below gives a single T cell receptor (beta chain) sequence along with its context. Other nucleotide sequences from this sample produce the same CDR3. The data are from a study of shared clonotypes between healthy human individuals. Germline V gives CDR1 SGDLS, CDR2 YYNGEE. V lost 2 bases to trimming and J lost 2 bases; unmatched junction nucleotides: 0. There are 15 residues in the CDR3. The method was immunoSEQ multiplex PCR; TCRdb's version includes in-frame clones alone and lacks a portion of them. In the table there are about a million clones, approximately 80% of which are singletons. This chain joins TRBV9 and TRBJ2-1; TRBD1 aligns across 11 bases. The sequence derives from a man aged 18 to 29 in good health. Some clones in this sample may be carry-over from other donors' samples. The sequencing sample was made of memory CD4+ T cells from PBMCs. Documented subset: CD45RA-negative fraction. CDR3 region: CASSVGQGAYNEQFF. CDR3 in DNA: TGTGCCAGCAGCGTGGGACAGGGGGCCTACAATGAGCAGTTCTTC.